These T cell receptor beta chains were read from a single sample in a study of PD-1 blockade in classical Hodgkin lymphoma. Libraries were prepared by immunoSEQ multiplex PCR; TCRdb keeps only in-frame clonotypes and omits some of them. This repertoire shows more than 8,000 clones, roughly 80% found once; its top ten account for roughly 28%. Material: CD8+ T cells from blood, obtained before the fourth cycle of nivolumab. These receptors came from a human donor with classical Hodgkin lymphoma. CDR3s include the opening cysteine and the closing phenylalanine or tryptophan. A D gene is named only where the DNA matches it firmly. Some rows mark clone size as missing; the rest say once, few, many or name a class of expanded clone.

13	NA	TRBV19	TRBJ2-5	NA	TGTGCCAGTAGTAGTCTAGGCCAAGAGACCCAGTACTTC	CASSSLGQETQYF
12	TRBD1	TRBV29-1	TRBJ2-1	NA	TGCAGCGTCCCAGGGGGCTACAATGAGCAGTTCTTC	CSVPGGYNEQFF
16	NA	TRBV28	TRBJ2-5	NA	TGTGCCAGCAGTTTCAGGGACACTGGGTACCAAGAGACCCAGTACTTC	CASSFRDTGYQETQYF
13	TRBD1	TRBV11-2	TRBJ1-1	NA	TGTGCCAGCAGCCCACAGGGGTACACTGAAGCTTTCTTT	CASSPQGYTEAFF
15	NA	TRBV7-9	TRBJ2-5	NA	TGTGCCAGCAGCCTTCGGGGGCTCGTTCAAGAGACCCAGTACTTC	CASSLRGLVQETQYF
13	NA	TRBV6-6	TRBJ2-5	few	TGTGCCAGCAGTCAAGTGGGTCAAGAGACCCAGTACTTC	CASSQVGQETQYF
11	NA	TRBV10-3	TRBJ1-1	NA	TGTGCCACCCTTGGGATCACTGAAGCTTTCTTT	CATLGITEAFF
14	NA	TRBV2	TRBJ1-5	NA	TGTGCCAGCAGTGGGAGGAGTTGCAATCAGCCCCAGCATTTT	CASSGRSCNQPQHF
15	TRBD2	TRBV5-1	TRBJ2-1	NA	TGCGCCAGCAGCTGGACTAGCGGGGGGTACAATGAGCAGTTCTTC	CASSWTSGGYNEQFF
16	NA	TRBV6-1	TRBJ2-1	NA	TGTGCCAGCAGTGTTTGGGTAGGTTCTTACCGCAATGAGCAGTTCTTC	CASSVWVGSYRNEQFF
12	NA	TRBV4-1	TRBJ2-2	few	TGCGCCAGCAGCCGGAGCCACCGGGAGCTGTTTTTT	CASSRSHRELFF
16	TRBD1	TRBV9	TRBJ1-3	NA	TGTGCCAGCAGCGTAGTGGAGGGGGCTCCTGGAAACACCATATATTTT	CASSVVEGAPGNTIYF
13	TRBD1	TRBV6-5	TRBJ2-7	NA	TGTGCCAGCAGTTACCGACAGGGGCCCGAGCAGTACTTC	CASSYRQGPEQYF
15	TRBD1	TRBV25-1	TRBJ1-1	once	TGTGCCAGCAGTGAAGTAGCAGGGGGCCACACTGAAGCTTTCTTT	CASSEVAGGHTEAFF
16	NA	TRBV4-1	TRBJ2-6	NA	TGCGCCAGCAGCCCTAGTCAGCACTCTGGGGCCAACGTCCTGACTTTC	CASSPSQHSGANVLTF
14	NA	TRBV11-2	TRBJ1-5	NA	TGTGCCAGCAGCCGTGCAGGACGGGATCAGCCCCAGCATTTT	CASSRAGRDQPQHF
17	TRBD1	TRBV5-4	TRBJ1-1	NA	TGTGCCAGCAGCTCGACAGGGGAGTCCGCCATGAACACTGAAGCTTTCTTT	CASSSTGESAMNTEAFF
12	NA	TRBV6-6	TRBJ2-5	NA	TGTGCCAGCAGTTACTTTCAAGAGACCCAGTACTTC	CASSYFQETQYF
16	NA	TRBV18	TRBJ2-1	NA	TGTGCCAGCTCACCCGGACGGGGGGCGGACTACAATGAGCAGTTCTTC	CASSPGRGADYNEQFF
15	NA	TRBV5-8	TRBJ2-3	NA	TGTGCCAGCAGCTTGGGGACAGCAAGCTTGGATACGCAGTATTTT	CASSLGTASLDTQYF
14	NA	TRBV27	TRBJ1-2	NA	TGTGCCAGCAGCTACAGGGTCGGATCTGGTGGCTACACCTTC	CASSYRVGSGGYTF
15	NA	TRBV19	TRBJ1-2	few	TGTGCCAGTAGTATAGGTGCCGGGACGGGCTATGGCTACACCTTC	CASSIGAGTGYGYTF
14	NA	TRBV2	TRBJ1-6	NA	TGTGCCAGCAGTGACGGGACACAAGATTCACCCCTCCACTTT	CASSDGTQDSPLHF
15	TRBD1	TRBV12-5	TRBJ1-1	NA	TGTGCTAGTGGTACCACAGGGGAGTTGAACACTGAAGCTTTCTTT	CASGTTGELNTEAFF
13	TRBD1	TRBV5-1	TRBJ2-2	NA	TGCGCCAGCAGCGGACAGGGTCCCGGGGAGCTGTTTTTT	CASSGQGPGELFF
13	NA	TRBV7-9	TRBJ2-1	NA	TGTGCCAGCAGCTTAAGGGGTCTTAATGAGCAGTTCTTC	CASSLRGLNEQFF
15	TRBD2	TRBV6-5	TRBJ2-1	NA	TGTGCCAGCAGTTACCCCGGACTAGATTACAATGAGCAGTTCTTC	CASSYPGLDYNEQFF
17	TRBD1	TRBV18	TRBJ2-3	NA	TGTGCCAGCTCACCCCACAGGGGTATGCCGAACACAGATACGCAGTATTTT	CASSPHRGMPNTDTQYF
18	TRBD1	TRBV27	TRBJ1-2	NA	TGTGCCAGCAGGGACGCAGGGTACAGGGGTCAAGAAGACTATGGCTACACCTTC	CASRDAGYRGQEDYGYTF
16	TRBD1	TRBV4-1	TRBJ2-2	few	TGCGCCAGCAGCCAACCGACAGGGGAGAACACCGGGGAGCTGTTTTTT	CASSQPTGENTGELFF
14	TRBD1	TRBV7-9	TRBJ1-4	NA	TGTGCCAGCAGCGATAGGGGGCCGGGAGAAAAACTGTTTTTT	CASSDRGPGEKLFF
16	TRBD1	TRBV15	TRBJ1-5	NA	TGTGCCACCAGCAGGGGTGGACAGGGAGTGGGTCAGCCCCAGCATTTT	CATSRGGQGVGQPQHF
9	NA	TRBV10-1	TRBJ1-5	NA	TGCGCCAGTCGACAGCCCCAGCATTTT	CASRQPQHF
17	TRBD2	TRBV4-1	TRBJ2-3	NA	TGCGCCAGCAGCCAAGGTTACGGACTAGCGGGAGCAGATACGCAGTATTTT	CASSQGYGLAGADTQYF
13	NA	TRBV12-5	TRBJ1-2	NA	TGTGCTAGTGGTTTGGTCGGGAACTATGGCTACACCTTC	CASGLVGNYGYTF
11	NA	TRBV19	TRBJ1-1	NA	TGTGCCAGTATGGTGAACACTGAAGCTTTCTTT	CASMVNTEAFF
14	NA	TRBV15	TRBJ1-6	NA	TGTGCCACCAGCAACCCACAAGAGTATTCACCCCTCCACTTT	CATSNPQEYSPLHF
12	NA	TRBV6-1	TRBJ2-7	few	TGTGCCAGCAGTCAACCCCCCTACGAGCAGTACTTC	CASSQPPYEQYF
14	NA	TRBV18	TRBJ1-1	NA	TGTGCCAGCTCACCTGGAGCCACGAACACTGAAGCTTTCTTT	CASSPGATNTEAFF
10	NA	TRBV29-1	TRBJ2-1	NA	TGCAGCACTAGGGGGAATGAGCAGTTCTTC	CSTRGNEQFF
16	NA	TRBV7-9	TRBJ1-4	NA	TGTGCCAGCAGCCCCCAAGCATCCGGGACTAATGAAAAACTGTTTTTT	CASSPQASGTNEKLFF
18	NA	TRBV27	TRBJ1-5	NA	TGTGCCAGCAGTTTATATGGGGGAAGAGTCTATAGCAATCAGCCCCAGCATTTT	CASSLYGGRVYSNQPQHF
16	TRBD1	TRBV27	TRBJ2-7	once	TGTGCCAGCAGTTTCCTCGGGACAGCGAAAAACTACGAGCAGTACTTC	CASSFLGTAKNYEQYF
13	NA	TRBV11-3	TRBJ2-1	NA	TGTGCCAGCAGCCCATCCTGGGGTCATGAGCAGTTCTTC	CASSPSWGHEQFF
14	NA	TRBV19	TRBJ1-2	NA	TGTGCCAGTAGTATGATCGACCCGTCCGGGGGCTACACCTTC	CASSMIDPSGGYTF
12	NA	TRBV12-5	TRBJ2-4	NA	TGTGCTAGTGGTTTGGGACCCAACATTCAGTACTTC	CASGLGPNIQYF
13	TRBD2	TRBV27	TRBJ2-3	NA	TGTGCCAGCGCTGGGGGGGTTACAGATACGCAGTATTTT	CASAGGVTDTQYF
13	NA	TRBV27	TRBJ2-7	NA	TGTGCCAGCAGTTTATTGGTCTCCTACGAGCAGTACTTC	CASSLLVSYEQYF
18	TRBD1	TRBV27	TRBJ1-2	NA	TGTGCCAGCAGTTTATCGCCGGACCAGGGGGTACCTAACTATGGCTACACCTTC	CASSLSPDQGVPNYGYTF
12	NA	TRBV4-2	TRBJ1-1	few	TGTGCCAGCAGCCAAGCCGGTAATGAAGCTTTCTTT	CASSQAGNEAFF
16	NA	TRBV4-1	TRBJ2-3	NA	TGCGCCAGCAGCCAAGTAAACAGAACTAGCACAGATACGCAGTATTTT	CASSQVNRTSTDTQYF
13	TRBD1	TRBV25-1	TRBJ1-1	NA	TGTGCCAGCGGCGGACAGGGGGGGAGTGAAGCTTTCTTT	CASGGQGGSEAFF
13	NA	TRBV5-4	TRBJ2-1	NA	TGTGCCACCTTCGACTCGACCTCCAATGAGCAGTTCTTC	CATFDSTSNEQFF
16	NA	TRBV30	TRBJ1-1	NA	TGTGCCTGGAGTGGACCGATCAGGGTTGTGAACACTGAAGCTTTCTTT	CAWSGPIRVVNTEAFF
15	NA	TRBV11-2	TRBJ2-5	NA	TGTGCCAGCAGCTTAGTACAGGCCTCGCGAGAGACCCAGTACTTC	CASSLVQASRETQYF